The entry below describes one T cell receptor (beta chain). Its target antigen remains unknown. No much larger clonotype is one base removed from it; base qualities were not supplied. TCRbeta CDR3 regions were amplified from genomic DNA by means of the immunoSEQ Assay, a bias-controlled multiplex PCR. In the paper's pipeline: The number of nucleated cells in each sample was estimated from the amplification of reference gene primers within the assay. To quantify the absolute abundance of each unique TCRbeta CDR3 rearrangement, sequence reads were collapsed and filtered. For each sample, productive Simpson clonality was calculated by taking the square root of Simpson's diversity index across productive rearrangements. Entries here come from immuneACCESS through TCRdb and include only in-frame sequences with V and J called. Some clones fail to appear in such tables; in the studies checked, an unresolved V gene covers under half of the shortfall, and the cause of the remainder is unknown. V and J calls and clone size follow that table, whereas D and trimming were derived from the DNA. This sample holds over 100,000 clones; 82% were observed only once. The leading ten clones occupy about 4.5% of the sample.

Whole blood was collected in K2EDTA tubes by collaborating institutions according to the institutions' own protocols. For TCRbeta analysis, collaborators shipped samples in one of three forms: frozen whole blood, isolated PBMCs, or DNA extracted from either of those sample types. This entry is derived from a study of blood T cell repertoires in COVID-19 (TCRdb year 2020). A note on the overall study: Samples from collaborators originated in the United States, Italy and Spain and spanned both the acute and convalescent phases of COVID-19. The prospective study material was composed of cDNA or gDNA derived from T cells, B-cell-depleted T cells, or PBMCs. The dataset comprised deeply sampled blood TCRbeta repertoires from subjects exposed to, actively infected with, or recovered from COVID-19. The repertoires were released in a freely available public database meant as a resource for research on the immune response to SARS-CoV-2. Samples were obtained from the ongoing ImmuneRACE study (first 160 participants) and from over 1,000 subjects provided by 6 global collaborators. Nearly every sample came with metadata listing a de-identified subject ID, COVID-19 status, age in years and sex. HLA class I and class II types, where available, came from metadata supplied by the sample provider rather than from assay-based typing.

Findings and caveats that apply to the study as a whole: How much clinical and demographic metadata was included differed by source and by participant, and the metadata was provided uncurated.

The CDR3 goes from the cysteine to the phenylalanine over 17 residues. Only the CDR3 DNA is retained, 51 bases long and in frame from the first base. For CDR1 and CDR2, the germline V gene lists SGHDT and YYEEEE. V and J are trimmed by 3 bases and 4 bases, and the gene matches miss 9 bases of the junction. The sample consisted of peripheral blood. The sequence links TRBV5-6 to TRBJ1-5, with TRBD1 identical over 11 junction bases. This TCR derives from a woman in her 70s with acute or convalescent COVID-19. The CDR3 loop reads CASSWSGTGGGNQPQHF. The nucleotide sequence reads as follows: TGTGCCAGCAGCTGGTCGGGGACAGGGGGAGGTAATCAGCCCCAGCATTTT.